The rows below give T cell receptor beta chains drawn from one sample of a study of graft-versus-host responses after intestinal transplantation. Repertoires were generated with immunoSEQ multiplex PCR, while TCRdb's copy carries only in-frame clones and drops some. Among 5,500 to 7,000 clones, 33% were seen once, and the ten largest hold roughly 33%. The sample was alloreactive CD8+ T cells from a mixed lymphocyte reaction culture, taken before intestinal transplant. Every receptor here comes from a human patient who received an intestinal transplant. Both conserved end residues are part of each CDR3. A D gene is named only where the DNA matches it firmly. The size field is filled for only some rows; it gives once, few, many or a size class.

d_call: TRBD2
clone_size: .
j_call: TRBJ2-7
v_call: TRBV7-9
cdr3_aa: CASSLLIVAGGNEQYF
cdr3_nt: TGTGCCAGCAGCCTCCTAATTGTAGCGGGAGGAAATGAGCAGTACTTC

d_call: .
clone_size: few
j_call: TRBJ2-7
v_call: TRBV5-1
cdr3_aa: CASSFRGVTYEQYF
cdr3_nt: TGCGCCAGCAGCTTTCGCGGGGTTACCTACGAGCAGTACTTC

d_call: TRBD1
clone_size: .
j_call: TRBJ2-5
v_call: TRBV15
cdr3_aa: CATSRDGTGIGETQYF
cdr3_nt: TGTGCCACCAGCAGAGACGGGACAGGGATCGGAGAGACCCAGTACTTC

d_call: TRBD2
clone_size: .
j_call: TRBJ2-1
v_call: TRBV11-2
cdr3_aa: CASRAGGNSYNEQFF
cdr3_nt: TGTGCCAGCAGGGCGGGGGGAAACTCCTACAATGAGCAGTTCTTC

d_call: .
clone_size: few
j_call: TRBJ2-1
v_call: TRBV7-9
cdr3_aa: CASRAGWHEQFF
cdr3_nt: TGTGCCAGCCGGGCGGGGTGGCATGAGCAGTTCTTC

d_call: .
clone_size: .
j_call: TRBJ2-1
v_call: TRBV5-5
cdr3_aa: CASSPPGSSYNEQFF
cdr3_nt: TGTGCCAGCAGCCCGCCGGGGAGCTCCTACAATGAGCAGTTCTTC

d_call: .
clone_size: few
j_call: TRBJ2-1
v_call: TRBV6-1
cdr3_aa: CASSWQGAYNEQFF
cdr3_nt: TGTGCCAGCAGTTGGCAAGGGGCCTACAATGAGCAGTTCTTC

d_call: .
clone_size: .
j_call: TRBJ1-2
v_call: TRBV25-1
cdr3_aa: CASSYNYGYTF
cdr3_nt: TGTGCCAGCAGCTATAACTATGGCTACACCTTC

d_call: .
clone_size: .
j_call: TRBJ1-4
v_call: TRBV9
cdr3_aa: CASSEGSTVYEKLFF
cdr3_nt: TGTGCCAGCAGCGAGGGGTCCACGGTCTATGAAAAACTGTTTTTT

d_call: TRBD1
clone_size: medium-sized
j_call: TRBJ1-1
v_call: TRBV27
cdr3_aa: CASSYRGGGTEAFF
cdr3_nt: TGTGCCAGCAGTTACAGGGGGGGTGGCACTGAAGCTTTCTTT

d_call: .
clone_size: .
j_call: TRBJ2-1
v_call: TRBV27
cdr3_aa: CASPEQGTHEQFF
cdr3_nt: TGTGCCAGCCCAGAACAGGGTACCCATGAGCAGTTCTTC

d_call: .
clone_size: medium-sized
j_call: TRBJ2-7
v_call: TRBV29-1
cdr3_aa: CSVEAPEDYEQYF
cdr3_nt: TGCAGCGTTGAAGCACCGGAGGACTACGAGCAGTACTTC

d_call: .
clone_size: .
j_call: TRBJ2-1
v_call: TRBV7-9
cdr3_aa: CASSLVAGGSHNEQFF
cdr3_nt: TGTGCCAGCAGCTTAGTAGCCGGAGGGAGCCACAATGAGCAGTTCTTC

d_call: TRBD1
clone_size: .
j_call: TRBJ2-3
v_call: TRBV9
cdr3_aa: CASSVGQGVTDTQYF
cdr3_nt: TGTGCCAGCAGCGTGGGACAGGGGGTCACAGATACGCAGTATTTT

d_call: TRBD2
clone_size: few
j_call: TRBJ2-1
v_call: TRBV13
cdr3_aa: CASSAGGGSYNEQFF
cdr3_nt: TGTGCCAGCAGCGCAGGCGGGGGGTCCTACAATGAGCAGTTCTTC

d_call: .
clone_size: medium-sized
j_call: TRBJ2-1
v_call: TRBV27
cdr3_aa: CASSLLGNEQFF
cdr3_nt: TGTGCCAGCAGTCTACTTGGCAATGAGCAGTTCTTC

d_call: TRBD1
clone_size: few
j_call: TRBJ2-7
v_call: TRBV28
cdr3_aa: CASRDLGQGTYEQYF
cdr3_nt: TGTGCCAGCAGGGATCTGGGACAGGGGACCTACGAGCAGTACTTC

d_call: .
clone_size: .
j_call: TRBJ1-6
v_call: TRBV30
cdr3_aa: CAWSVSPPLSPLHF
cdr3_nt: TGTGCCTGGAGTGTATCCCCCCCACTTTCACCCCTCCACTTT

d_call: .
clone_size: .
j_call: TRBJ2-1
v_call: TRBV2
cdr3_aa: CASSRPGYNEQFF
cdr3_nt: TGTGCCAGCAGTCGGCCGGGTTACAATGAGCAGTTCTTC

d_call: TRBD2
clone_size: .
j_call: TRBJ2-1
v_call: TRBV2
cdr3_aa: CASGGGNEQFF
cdr3_nt: TGTGCCAGCGGGGGGGGCAATGAGCAGTTCTTC

d_call: .
clone_size: few
j_call: TRBJ2-7
v_call: TRBV4-3
cdr3_aa: CASSAGLGEQYF
cdr3_nt: TGCGCCAGCAGCGCGGGACTCGGCGAGCAGTACTTC

d_call: TRBD2
clone_size: .
j_call: TRBJ2-1
v_call: TRBV2
cdr3_aa: CATLAGGLNEQFF
cdr3_nt: TGTGCCACACTAGCGGGAGGTCTCAATGAGCAGTTCTTC

d_call: .
clone_size: .
j_call: TRBJ2-3
v_call: TRBV11-2
cdr3_aa: CASSWRGPEDTQYF
cdr3_nt: TGTGCCAGCAGCTGGAGGGGCCCGGAGGATACGCAGTATTTT

d_call: .
clone_size: few
j_call: TRBJ2-2
v_call: TRBV5-4
cdr3_aa: CASSLADRLNTGELFF
cdr3_nt: TGTGCCAGCAGCTTGGCCGACAGGCTAAACACCGGGGAGCTGTTTTTT

d_call: TRBD2
clone_size: few
j_call: TRBJ2-7
v_call: TRBV7-3
cdr3_aa: CASSPSGGQTYEQYF
cdr3_nt: TGTGCCAGCAGCCCCAGCGGGGGGCAGACCTACGAGCAGTACTTC

d_call: TRBD2
clone_size: .
j_call: TRBJ2-2
v_call: TRBV7-9
cdr3_aa: CASSPGLAGVKHGELFF
cdr3_nt: TGTGCCAGCAGCCCTGGACTAGCGGGAGTTAAGCACGGGGAGCTGTTTTTT

d_call: .
clone_size: few
j_call: TRBJ1-1
v_call: TRBV7-3
cdr3_aa: CASSSTGNTEAFF
cdr3_nt: TGTGCCAGCAGCTCGACAGGGAACACTGAAGCTTTCTTT

d_call: .
clone_size: .
j_call: TRBJ2-7
v_call: TRBV7-9
cdr3_aa: CASSSSRGFWYEQYF
cdr3_nt: TGTGCCAGCAGCTCGTCCAGGGGTTTCTGGTACGAGCAGTACTTC

d_call: TRBD2
clone_size: .
j_call: TRBJ2-1
v_call: TRBV6-6
cdr3_aa: CASSPSGSSYNEQFF
cdr3_nt: TGTGCCAGCAGTCCGAGCGGGAGCTCCTACAATGAGCAGTTCTTC

d_call: .
clone_size: .
j_call: TRBJ1-3
v_call: TRBV6-5
cdr3_aa: CASSYSTGGGNTIYF
cdr3_nt: TGTGCCAGCAGTTACTCGACTGGAGGGGGAAACACCATATATTTT

d_call: TRBD2
clone_size: once
j_call: TRBJ2-2
v_call: TRBV7-2
cdr3_aa: CASSRPGVAGMQNGELFF
cdr3_nt: TGTGCCAGCAGCCGACCTGGGGTAGCGGGAATGCAGAACGGGGAGCTGTTTTTT

d_call: .
clone_size: .
j_call: TRBJ2-7
v_call: TRBV2
cdr3_aa: CASSDRGASSRLYF
cdr3_nt: TGTGCCAGCAGTGACAGGGGAGCCTCTAGTAGACTGTACTTC

d_call: .
clone_size: .
j_call: TRBJ2-6
v_call: TRBV1
cdr3_aa: CTSSNGRFAQSRANVLTF
cdr3_nt: TGCACCAGCAGCAATGGTCGTTTTGCACAAAGTCGGGCCAACGTCCTGACTTTC

d_call: .
clone_size: .
j_call: TRBJ1-5
v_call: TRBV4-2
cdr3_aa: CASSHDDRSRNQPQHF
cdr3_nt: TGTGCCAGCAGCCATGATGACAGGTCACGCAATCAGCCCCAGCATTTT

d_call: TRBD2
clone_size: .
j_call: TRBJ2-7
v_call: TRBV5-6
cdr3_aa: CASSDPRPLAGDEQYF
cdr3_nt: TGTGCCAGCAGTGACCCCCGGCCACTAGCGGGAGACGAGCAGTACTTC

d_call: TRBD2
clone_size: .
j_call: TRBJ2-1
v_call: TRBV27
cdr3_aa: CASVLGTSGRNEQFF
cdr3_nt: TGTGCCAGCGTCCTCGGGACTAGCGGGAGAAATGAGCAGTTCTTC

d_call: TRBD1
clone_size: .
j_call: TRBJ1-2
v_call: TRBV28
cdr3_aa: CASSSYQTGGYYGYTF
cdr3_nt: TGTGCCAGCAGTTCATATCAGACAGGGGGTTACTATGGCTACACCTTC

d_call: .
clone_size: few
j_call: TRBJ2-7
v_call: TRBV7-9
cdr3_aa: CASSSVLYEQYF
cdr3_nt: TGTGCCAGCAGTTCGGTCCTCTACGAGCAGTACTTC

d_call: .
clone_size: few
j_call: TRBJ1-2
v_call: TRBV21-1
cdr3_aa: CASSKSSSTGRNYGYTF
cdr3_nt: TGTGCCAGCAGCAAATCATCGTCGACAGGGCGAAACTATGGCTACACCTTC

d_call: .
clone_size: few
j_call: TRBJ2-7
v_call: TRBV18
cdr3_aa: CASSPHRRNEQYF
cdr3_nt: TGTGCCAGCTCACCTCACCGGCGGAACGAGCAGTACTTC

d_call: TRBD2
clone_size: few
j_call: TRBJ2-2
v_call: TRBV4-1
cdr3_aa: CASSPLLAGGIWELFF
cdr3_nt: TGCGCCAGCAGTCCTCTTTTAGCGGGGGGGATCTGGGAGCTGTTTTTT

d_call: .
clone_size: few
j_call: TRBJ2-7
v_call: TRBV7-8
cdr3_aa: CASSITGIIHEQYF
cdr3_nt: TGTGCCAGCAGCATAACAGGGATTATCCACGAGCAGTACTTC

d_call: .
clone_size: once
j_call: TRBJ2-7
v_call: TRBV10-3
cdr3_aa: CAISEKPTGYEQYF
cdr3_nt: TGTGCCATCAGTGAGAAGCCTACAGGGTACGAGCAGTACTTC

d_call: .
clone_size: few
j_call: TRBJ2-1
v_call: TRBV2
cdr3_aa: CASSNRDSRRWEFF
cdr3_nt: TGTGCCAGCAGTAACCGGGACTCCAGGAGGTGGGAGTTCTTC

d_call: TRBD2
clone_size: .
j_call: TRBJ2-7
v_call: TRBV27
cdr3_aa: CASSLLSGGEGWEQYF
cdr3_nt: TGTGCCAGCAGTTTATTATCGGGGGGGGAAGGTTGGGAGCAGTACTTC

d_call: TRBD1
clone_size: few
j_call: TRBJ2-7
v_call: TRBV4-3
cdr3_aa: CASSHPTGGHEQYF
cdr3_nt: TGCGCCAGCAGCCACCCCACAGGGGGCCACGAGCAGTACTTC

d_call: TRBD2
clone_size: .
j_call: TRBJ2-3
v_call: TRBV6-5
cdr3_aa: CASGLLAGTTDTQYF
cdr3_nt: TGTGCCAGCGGTCTTCTAGCGGGGACCACAGATACGCAGTATTTT

d_call: TRBD1
clone_size: .
j_call: TRBJ2-7
v_call: TRBV28
cdr3_aa: CASSLTGFLYEQYF
cdr3_nt: TGTGCCAGCAGCCTGACAGGGTTTCTCTACGAGCAGTACTTC

d_call: TRBD1
clone_size: .
j_call: TRBJ1-5
v_call: TRBV28
cdr3_aa: CASGLFGQANQPQHF
cdr3_nt: TGTGCCAGCGGTCTATTCGGACAGGCTAATCAGCCCCAGCATTTT